The entry below describes one TCR beta chain. Other DNA variants within this sample encode the same CDR3. The data belong to a study of blood T cell repertoires in COVID-19. Study-level information: T cells, B-cell-depleted T cells, or PBMCs supplied cDNA or gDNA.

This CDR3 region has 13 residues. Germline V CDR1 and CDR2: SNHLY, FYNNEI. The V and J ends lost 4 bases and 7 bases respectively, with 11 bases between them. Original data processing: It was from reference gene primer amplification that nucleated cell counts were estimated. Libraries were prepared by immunoSEQ multiplex PCR; TCRdb keeps only in-frame clonotypes and omits some of them. V, J and clone size reflect that table, while D and trimming were determined from the DNA. The data hold about 180,000 clones, with 88% observed a single time. This receptor was taken from a woman under 40 with acute or convalescent COVID-19. The chain carries TRBV2 and TRBJ1-5; D is possibly TRBD1 (5 bases). The sequenced sample consisted of peripheral blood. The CDR3 coding sequence is TGTGCCAGCAGTGGTCAGGGAGGACAGCCCCAGCATTTT. It translates to CASSGQGGQPQHF.